This TCR beta chain was sequenced for a study of cytomegalovirus exposure and HLA in healthy donors. The length of the CDR3 is 13 residues. Trimming cost V 1 base and J 3 bases, with 7 bases left between them. From germline, CDR1 is GTSNPN and CDR2 SVGIG (reference sequence). Points from the study as a whole: CMV serostatus was the only recorded immune exposure for donors. The later analysis indicated that the majority of CMV-associated TCR beta chains appeared HLA-restricted.

A multiplex PCR was run with 60 Vbeta primers and 13 Jbeta primers. Some clones are missing from TCRdb's copy, which holds only in-frame ones; the method was immunoSEQ multiplex PCR. Of around 95,000 clones in the sample, about 78% are singletons; the top ten hold about 4%. With respect to this clone: Antigen: not known.

This chain joins TRBV30 and TRBJ2-4, with D uncertain. Source material: PBMCs. This clonotype was obtained from a woman in her 40s in good health and CMV-seropositive. CDR3 DNA sequence: TGTGCCTGGAGTGATGATAGCAAAAACATTCAGTACTTC. Amino acid sequence: CAWSDDSKNIQYF. Full variable domain (remainder filled in from reference TRBV30 and TRBJ2-4): SQTIHQWPATLVQPVGSPLSLECTVEGTSNPNLYWYRQAAGRGLQLLFYSVGIGQISSEVPQNLSASRPQDRQFILSSKKLLLSDSGFYLCAWSDDSKNIQYFGAGTRLSVL.